This entry is about one T cell receptor beta chain. Its antigen is still unknown. An equimolar mix of two oligonucleotides served as the beta constant-region primer for TRBC1 and TRBC2. Nested alpha and beta constant-region primers with the SP2 primer drove four PCR rounds on ligated cDNA. TCRdb re-called the UMI-ligation and nested PCR reads with MiXCR, one entry per CDR3 protein. The table records around 140,000 distinct CDR3 sequences, 15% to 25% of them present only once. This entry comes from a study of naive and memory T cell subsets. From germline, CDR1 is MDHEN and CDR2 SYDVKM. The germline V and J ends were trimmed by 1 base and 1 base, with 10 bases remaining between them. This CDR3 contains 15 residues. Regarding the study as a whole: Findings for naive and memory subsets could not be checked against ground truth. A few larger clonotypes appeared in naive repertoires, especially CD8, possibly memory cells re-expressing CD45RA. Over 95% of naive TCR sequences appeared only once after error correction, unlike memory subsets.

After the first PCR, alpha and beta chain libraries were processed separately. V and J are TRBV28 and TRBJ2-5, with D perhaps matching TRBD2 (5 bases). Sequenced: naive CD8+ T cells from blood. The clonotype originates from a human donor in good health. CDR3 bases: TGTGCCAGCAGTTTATATGGGGAGCCCCAAGAGACCCAGTACTTC. Residues: CASSLYGEPQETQYF. Full variable domain (remainder filled in from reference TRBV28 and TRBJ2-5): DVKVTQSSRYLVKRTGEKVFLECVQDMDHENMFWYRQDPGLGLRLIYFSYDVKMKEKGDIPEGYSVSREKKERFSLILESASTNQTSMYLCASSLYGEPQETQYFGPGTRLLVL.